Detailed here is one TCR beta chain. The antigen remains unidentified. One junction end does not reproduce the germline sequence, and a read error may be involved. The read ends 3 residues shy of where the CDR3 ends; the end is completed using the germline J gene. The sample carries other DNA sequences with the same CDR3. Clones were read by immunoSEQ multiplex PCR, and TCRdb kept only the in-frame ones, dropping some. The sample shows under 45,000 clones, none of them appearing just once. This CDR3 spans 19 amino acids. The source of the sample is a study of T cell clonality in common variable immunodeficiency. Both groups were predominantly of Caucasian heritage. General study results and limits: Authors noted CVID clonality's cause needs subpopulation repertoire sequencing. Reportedly, TCR beta sequences from common variable immunodeficiency showed fewer deletions and N-nucleotide insertions. Compared with healthy controls, CVID subjects showed increased TCRbeta clonality, mostly in about a third.

This receptor was obtained from a person between 18 and 70 years old in good health. The source material was peripheral blood mononuclear cells. The rearrangement links TRBV7-1 to TRBJ1-3; D is uncertain. TRBV7-1 is recorded as an ORF, its role being uncertain. CDR3 DNA, as far as it was read: TGTGCCAGCAGCTCACCCCCGGAGACGGGGTCAATTCGAGGAAACACA. Its protein product is CASSSPPETGSIRGNT. The whole CDR3 sequence reads CASSSPPETGSIRGNTIYF.